The clone carrying this TCR beta chain was detected a few times. The target antigen is unknown. Germline CDR1 and CDR2: SQVTM and ANQGSEA. The CDR3 spans 10 residues. V dropped 4 bases and J dropped 8 bases, with 6 bases sitting between them. The sample is drawn from a study of identical twins. Broader study findings: Sharing of beta out-of-frame sequences by twins showed a weaker excess.

No donor was unhealthy or non-Caucasian. TCRdb passed the 5' RACE reads through MiXCR, listing each CDR3 protein once. Counted here are over 600,000 distinct CDR3 sequences, over 20% occurring once; the ten biggest clones make up approximately 4.3%. This sample was shared with a second study, whose subject was T cells expressing NK-cell markers.

This clonotype originated in a woman aged 18-30 years in good health. Sequencing was carried out using PBMCs. The genes are TRBV29-1 and TRBJ1-3; D not resolved. The CDR3 coding sequence is TGCAGCGTTGGGGAGGACACCATATATTTT. It encodes CSVGEDTIYF.